The next 2 T cell receptor beta chains were all read from a single sample in a study of T-cell reconstitution after alpha-beta-depleted transplantation in children. Unique molecular identifiers were incorporated when the TCRbeta library was constructed. TCRdb ran MiXCR on the PCR reads and lists one entry per CDR3 protein. This table has 530,000 or so distinct CDR3 sequences, approximately 30% appearing once. The sequences come from PBMCs, collected before TCRalphabeta/CD19-depleted stem cell transplant. The source is a boy under two years old with Wiskott-Aldrich syndrome, due to receive a stem cell transplant.

This clonotype was counted many times. This chain links TRBV7-3 with TRBJ2-3, with D possibly TRBD2 on 6 matching bases. This CDR3 spans 14 amino acids. Trimming stripped 5 bases from V and 2 bases from J, with 11 bases between. Looked up from germline, CDR1 is SGHTA and CDR2 is FQGTGA. The CDR3 region has the DNA TGTGCCAGCAGCCCGGGACTTCCCACAGATACGCAGTATTTT. It is translated as CASSPGLPTDTQYF. Variable domain in full (rest from reference TRBV7-3 and TRBJ2-3): GAGVSQTPSNKVTEKGKYVELRCDPISGHTALYWYRQSLGQGPEFLIYFQGTGAADDSGLPNDRFFAVRPEGSVSTLKIQRTERGDSAVYLCASSPGLPTDTQYFGPGTRLTVL.

There are a few counts of this clonotype. The chain couples TRBV12-3 or TRBV12-4 to TRBJ2-2, with D possibly being TRBD1 (6 bases). Trimming left V 7 bases short and J 5 bases short, with 11 bases between. CDR3 length equals 13 residues. Written as DNA, the CDR3 is TGTGCCAGCATCGCAGGGGTGACCGGGGAGCTGTTTTTT. Translation gives CASIAGVTGELFF.